The clone carrying this TCR beta chain has at least ten counts. Amplification of TCR beta CDR3 regions was performed using RNA transcripts as template. Using the HTBI primer set, a first-round RT-PCR was run on the TCR CDR3. TCRdb independently ran MiXCR on the multiplex PCR reads; one entry per CDR3 protein. Seen here are fewer than 400,000 distinct CDR3 sequences, roughly 17% observed once, and the top ten hold roughly a third. The sample belongs to a study of T cells in Graves' hyperthyroidism and ophthalmopathy. Trimming pared 6 bases from V and 0 bases from J, leaving 16 bases between. Germline assignment: CDR1 SGHVS and CDR2 FQNEAQ. The CDR3 contains 16 residues.

Source material: blood. This chain joins TRBV7-8 and TRBJ2-3, with D perhaps matching TRBD2 (6 bases). This TCR came from a man younger than 45 with Graves' hyperthyroidism. This CDR3 is CASRTGRGPSTDTQYF. The CDR3, as DNA: TGTGCCAGCAGGACCGGGCGGGGACCTAGCACAGATACGCAGTATTTT.